The T cell receptor (beta chain) described here comes from a study of T cells in Graves' hyperthyroidism and ophthalmopathy. Study background: Before treatment of any kind, peripheral blood was taken at initial diagnosis. Study-wide findings and caveats: Most thyroid clonotypes with frequency above 0.001 were detected in blood.

Newly diagnosed hyperthyroidism patients aged 18 to 65 years had disease lasting under 2 months. Criteria for exclusion of patients were uncontrolled infection, other autoimmune disease, pregnancy or lactation. This clonotype came up many times. The target antigen is unknown. The CDR3 runs to 12 residues. Germline CDR1 reads MDHEN; CDR2 reads SYDVKM. V was pared by 6 bases and J by 7 bases, with 12 bases between. Amplified regions were TCR beta CDR3 sequences from RNA transcripts. During a first-round RT-PCR of the TCR CDR3, the HTBI primer set was used. TCRdb fed the multiplex PCR reads into MiXCR, producing one record per CDR3 protein. The repertoire holds more than 150,000 distinct CDR3 sequences, about 15% seen once, with approximately 28% in the top ten.

Sequences were obtained from blood. The chain uses TRBV28 and TRBJ1-2; D remains ambiguous. This sequence originates from a woman aged 45 to 65 with Graves' hyperthyroidism. The CDR3: CASSSRPVGYTF. DNA of the CDR3: TGTGCCAGCAGCTCACGGCCCGTTGGCTACACCTTC.